Sequencing of this T cell receptor beta chain was carried out in a study of OX40 agonist ivuxolimab in advanced cancers. Only in-frame clones appear in the TCRdb table, and some are missing; sequencing was by immunoSEQ multiplex PCR. This sample yields 20,000 to 25,000 clones, of which 65% to 85% are seen a single time; under 9.5% belongs to the top ten. CDR1 is SQVTM and CDR2 is ANQGSEA in the germline V gene. This CDR3 is 13 amino acids long. The V end was cut by 5 bases, the J end by 4 bases, with 9 bases between. The sequences come from CD4+ or CD8+ T cells sorted from blood, collected in a trial of the OX40 agonist ivuxolimab. This sequence originates from an adult with an advanced solid tumor such as melanoma, head and neck, liver or kidney cancer. V is TRBV29-1 and J is TRBJ2-6, with a possible D match to TRBD2 (5 bases). The CDR3 DNA is TGCAGCGTTAAGGGAGCAGGGGCCAACGTCCTGACTTTC. This encodes CSVKGAGANVLTF.